A single sample is the source of the 15 T cell receptor beta chains below, sequenced in a study of shared clonotypes between healthy human individuals. Only in-frame clones appear in the TCRdb table, and some are missing; sequencing was by immunoSEQ multiplex PCR. The sample lists about 1.4 million clones, roughly 96% seen once, with over 1% in the top ten. Source material: naive CD4+ T cells sorted from blood. The subset denotes: CD45RA+ positively selected. These receptors were collected from a man between 25 and 39 years old in good health.

The V call is TRBV19, the J call TRBJ2-7; TRBD1 matches at 10 bases. CDR3 length: 15 amino acids. Per the germline V gene, CDR1 is LNHDA and CDR2 is SQIVND (reference sequence). J lost 0 bases, V lost 5 bases, and 4 bases had no gene match. CDR3 loop: CASSATGGTSYEQYF. The CDR3 DNA is TGTGCCAGTAGTGCGACAGGGGGCACCTCCTACGAGCAGTACTTC.

This chain connects TRBV7-6 to TRBJ2-7, with TRBD2 matching over 11 bases. V dropped 5 bases and J dropped 4; count of bases not matched to a gene: 13. There are 17 residues in the CDR3. Germline V gives CDR1 SGHVS, CDR2 FNYEAQ. The CDR3 DNA is TGTGCCAGCAGCAGCCGGGTTCCGGGACTAGCGGAATACGAGCAGTACTTC. It encodes CASSSRVPGLAEYEQYF. The full variable domain, with the rest looked up from reference TRBV7-6 and TRBJ2-7, is GAGVSQSPRYKVTKRGQDVALRCDPISGHVSLYWYRQALGQGPEFLTYFNYEAQQDKSGLPNDRFSAERPEGSISTLTIQRTEQRDSAMYRCASSSRVPGLAEYEQYFGPGTRLTVT.

This rearrangement joins TRBV18 to TRBJ2-5, with D perhaps given as TRBD1 or TRBD2 (5 bases each). The V and J ends lost 4 bases and 9 bases respectively, with 15 bases between them. The germline V gene encodes CDR1 KGHSH and CDR2 LQKENI. The CDR3 length is 13 residues. In DNA form, the CDR3 reads TGTGCCAGCTCACACGACCGGGACGGGGCCCAGTACTTC. Translating it yields CASSHDRDGAQYF.

V and J are TRBV10-1 and TRBJ1-3; D not resolved. The V end lost 0 bases, the J end lost 4 bases, and 10 bases lay between the germline ends. CDR1 is WNHNN and CDR2 is SYGVQD in the germline V gene (reference sequence). This CDR3 has 15 residues. CDR3 sequence (DNA): TGCGCCAGCAGTGAGTCATCTGGGATCGGAAACACCATATATTTT. This gives the protein CASSESSGIGNTIYF.

In this sample, this clone turned up once. The chain links TRBV5-1 to TRBJ1-1; D not certain. CDR1 and CDR2 from the germline V gene are SGHRS and YFSETQ. This CDR3 is 14 amino acids long. Deletions cut 1 base from V and 4 bases from J, with 11 bases between. In DNA form, the CDR3 reads TGCGCCAGCAGCTTGAACAGTGCTGGCACTGAAGCTTTCTTT. Its protein product is CASSLNSAGTEAFF.

The chain carries TRBV6-1 and TRBJ2-7; D remains unclear. V was shortened by 1 base and J by 3 bases, with 10 bases between the two germline ends. The CDR3 is 14 amino acids. Per germline, CDR1 MNHNS and CDR2 SASEGT. The CDR3 DNA sequence: TGTGCCAGCAGTGAAGACGTGGGCTTCTACGAGCAGTACTTC. This translates into CASSEDVGFYEQYF.

This chain uses TRBV28 with TRBJ2-7; 10 bases map to TRBD1. The germline gives CDR1 MDHEN, CDR2 SYDVKM. V shed 8 bases, J shed 3 bases, and the junction held 16 bases outside the gene matches. This CDR3 spans 17 amino acids. The CDR3 sequence is CASLPGQGTYLDYEQYF. DNA of the CDR3: TGTGCCAGCCTACCGGGACAGGGGACATATCTAGACTACGAGCAGTACTTC.

The gene calls are TRBV29-1 and TRBJ2-7, with D perhaps TRBD1 (6 bases). The V gene lost 3 bases and the J gene lost 5 bases, with 11 bases spanning the gap. Germline V gene lookup returns CDR1 SQVTM and CDR2 ANQGSEA. The CDR3 sequence is 12 residues long. CDR3 loop: CSVDRGVDEQYF. The DNA for the CDR3 is TGCAGCGTTGACAGGGGCGTAGACGAGCAGTACTTC.

The chain carries TRBV6-1 and TRBJ2-1; D is ambiguous. The germline CDR1 and CDR2 sequences are MNHNS and SASEGT. The CDR3 totals 12 residues. Trimming stripped 6 bases from V and 3 bases from J, with 6 bases between. The CDR3 nucleotides read TGTGCCAGCAGCGCTAACTACAATGAGCAGTTCTTC. Translated, it gives CASSANYNEQFF.

The chain employs TRBV11-2 and TRBJ2-6, with D perhaps given as TRBD1 or TRBD2 (5 bases each). CDR3 size: 17 residues. V shed 6 bases and J shed 8 bases, with 23 bases lying between them. Germline lookup yields CDR1 SGHAT and CDR2 FQNNGV. CDR3 in DNA: TGTGCCAGCAGGCACCTATTAAGCAGGGAGAGATCCAACGTCCTGACTTTC. Translated, it gives CASRHLLSRERSNVLTF.

V and J are TRBV28 and TRBJ2-1; D gene uncertain. Germline V gene lookup returns CDR1 MDHEN and CDR2 SYDVKM. V lost 1 base to trimming and J lost 4 bases, with 8 bases between them. The CDR3 runs 14 residues. CDR3 sequence: CASSLLPGYNEQFF. CDR3 in DNA: TGTGCCAGCAGTTTATTACCAGGTTACAATGAGCAGTTCTTC. Full variable domain (outside the CDR3, taken from reference TRBV28 and TRBJ2-1): DVKVTQSSRYLVKRTGEKVFLECVQDMDHENMFWYRQDPGLGLRLIYFSYDVKMKEKGDIPEGYSVSREKKERFSLILESASTNQTSMYLCASSLLPGYNEQFFGPGTRLTVL.

The chain employs TRBV19 and TRBJ2-1, with 11 bases aligning to TRBD2. Germline V lookup: CDR1 LNHDA, CDR2 SQIVND (reference sequence). V was pared by 6 bases and J by 5 bases, with 6 bases of the junction left unmatched. The CDR3 covers 15 residues. CDR3 amino acids: CASRRLAGNHNEQFF. CDR3 nucleotides: TGTGCCAGTAGGAGACTAGCGGGGAATCACAATGAGCAGTTCTTC.

The chain recombines TRBV7-9 with TRBJ2-3; TRBD1 is a possible D gene (5 bases). CDR3 size: 16 residues. Germline V lookup: CDR1 SEHNR, CDR2 FQNEAQ (reference sequence). The V end was cut by 7 bases, the J end by 6 bases, with 23 bases between. CDR3 DNA sequence: TGTGCCAGCATCCAAGTGGTGGGCACTGGGGCGGATACGCAGTATTTT. As protein: CASIQVVGTGADTQYF.

The chain couples TRBV9 to TRBJ1-5; 7 nucleotides match TRBD1. With V trimmed by 4 bases and J by 2 bases, 3 bases remained unmatched. Germline V gene sequence: CDR1 SGDLS, CDR2 YYNGEE. The CDR3 is 14 amino acids. CDR3 sequence: CASSPGQGNQPQHF. The CDR3 nucleotides read TGTGCCAGCAGCCCCGGACAGGGCAATCAGCCCCAGCATTTT.

The table lists this clone with a count of one. The V gene is TRBV11-3, the J gene TRBJ2-7, with a weak D call TRBD1 (5 bases). CDR1 is SGHNT, CDR2 YENEEA, per germline. Trimming removed 5 bases from V and 4 bases from J, with 18 bases in between. This CDR3 is 15 amino acids long. This CDR3 reads CASSAPLGRRYEQYF. In nucleotides, the CDR3 is TGTGCCAGCAGCGCACCGTTGGGGCGACGGTACGAGCAGTACTTC.